These 21 T cell receptor beta chains were all obtained from the same sample, sequenced in a study of blood T cell repertoires in COVID-19. Here immunoSEQ multiplex PCR was the method, and the copy in TCRdb shows in-frame clones only, minus some. This sample has 150,000 to 200,000 clones, with around four fifths found just once. The source material was peripheral blood. The receptors were gathered from a woman aged 80 or over with acute or convalescent COVID-19.

The gene calls are TRBV10-3 and TRBJ2-3, with 8 bases fitting TRBD2. The CDR3 contains 15 residues. V shed 0 bases, J shed 3 bases, and the junction held 2 bases outside the gene matches. Germline CDR1 ENHRY, CDR2 SYGVKD. In DNA, the CDR3 is TGTGCCATCAGTGAGTCGCCTAGCGGGACAGATACGCAGTATTTT. Its translation is CAISESPSGTDTQYF.

This chain uses TRBV9 with TRBJ2-3; 7 nucleotides line up with TRBD2. The length of the CDR3 is 14 residues. Trimming at V came to 4 bases and at J to 2 bases, leaving 4 bases not matched to a gene. Germline V gene data show CDR1 as SGDLS and CDR2 as YYNGEE. This CDR3 is CASSPGRVTDTQYF. CDR3 DNA sequence: TGTGCCAGCAGCCCAGGGAGGGTCACAGATACGCAGTATTTT.

The table lists this clone with many counts. The chain has TRBV7-2 and TRBJ1-2; TRBD1 is a possible D gene (6 bases). V shed 5 bases and J shed 5 bases, with 18 bases lying between them. This CDR3 comprises 15 residues. Germline loops: CDR1 SGHTA, CDR2 FQGNSA. This CDR3 is CASSPTPGTHYGYTF. In DNA, the CDR3 is TGTGCCAGCAGCCCGACCCCCGGGACACATTATGGCTACACCTTC.

The chain is built from TRBV4-3 and TRBJ2-1, with 9 bases identical to TRBD2. Germline assignment: CDR1 LGHNA and CDR2 YSLEER. This CDR3 region has 14 residues. V lost 4 bases to trimming and J lost 3 bases; unmatched junction nucleotides: 1. The CDR3 DNA reads TGCGCCAGCAGCCGACTAGCGGTCTACAATGAGCAGTTCTTC. It translates to CASSRLAVYNEQFF.

This chain links TRBV9 with TRBJ1-2, with unresolved D. CDR1 is SGDLS, CDR2 YYNGEE, per germline. Trimming took 4 bases from V and 4 from J, leaving 11 bases between them. The CDR3 has 13 amino acids. This CDR3 is CASSLGVFYGYTF. The CDR3 DNA is TGTGCCAGCAGCCTCGGGGTCTTCTATGGCTACACCTTC.

The rearrangement links TRBV7-9 to TRBJ2-7; the match to TRBD2 covers 7 bases. J was trimmed by 3 bases and V by 4 bases; bases with no gene match: 12. Per the germline V gene, CDR1 is SEHNR and CDR2 is FQNEAQ (reference sequence). The CDR3 has 16 amino acids. The CDR3 sequence: CASSSRGTGGIYEQYF. CDR3 in DNA: TGTGCCAGCAGCTCGCGGGGTACGGGGGGTATCTACGAGCAGTACTTC.

J is TRBJ2-1 and V is TRBV10-3; D may be TRBD1 (5 bases). There are 11 residues in the CDR3. The germline V gene has CDR1 ENHRY and CDR2 SYGVKD. V lost 6 bases and J 6 bases, leaving 6 bases between the germline ends. CDR3 loop: CAISRVNEQFF. The CDR3 DNA reads TGTGCCATCAGCAGGGTCAATGAGCAGTTCTTC.

The V call is TRBV6-5, the J call TRBJ1-1, with 7 bases fitting TRBD1. Germline trimming cut 6 bases from V and 8 bases from J; bases unmatched to any gene: 3. Germline lookup yields CDR1 MNHEY and CDR2 SVGAGI. This CDR3 is 11 amino acids long. In nucleotides, the CDR3 is TGTGCCAGCAGCAAGACAGGGGAAGCTTTCTTT. Its translation: CASSKTGEAFF.

The chain couples TRBV6-5 to TRBJ1-5; D not resolved. The CDR3 sequence is 13 residues long. Trimming took off 8 bases at V and 2 bases at J, with 10 bases between the two ends. Germline V gives CDR1 MNHEY, CDR2 SVGAGI. DNA of the CDR3: TGTGCCAGCGCCCGGGAGGGCAATCAGCCCCAGCATTTT. It translates to CASAREGNQPQHF.

The chain is built from TRBV12-5 and TRBJ1-2, with 11 bases aligning to TRBD1. From germline, CDR1 is LGHNT and CDR2 FRNRAP. The CDR3 extends over 18 amino acids. J gave up 0 bases and V 0 bases, and 6 bases lay outside the gene matches. For the CDR3, the DNA is TGTGCTAGTGGTTTGGTAACGGACAGGGGGCCCCCTAACTATGGCTACACCTTC. As protein: CASGLVTDRGPPNYGYTF.

The chain combines TRBV29-1 with TRBJ1-1; D unresolved. With 7 bases removed from V and 0 bases from J, the gap between germline ends came to 12 bases. The germline V gene has CDR1 SQVTM and CDR2 ANQGSEA. The CDR3 consists of 13 residues. The CDR3 DNA follows: TGCAGCGCGTTACAGAACATGAACACTGAAGCTTTCTTT. Protein sequence: CSALQNMNTEAFF.

This chain connects TRBV5-4 to TRBJ2-5, with a possible D match to TRBD2 (6 bases). The CDR3 contains 14 residues. Trimming left V 4 bases short and J 3 bases short, with 13 bases between. Germline V gene lookup returns CDR1 SGHNT and CDR2 YYREEE (reference sequence). The CDR3 nucleotides read TGTGCCAGCAGCCCACGGGTAGCGGAAGAGACCCAGTACTTC. Translation: CASSPRVAEETQYF.

A few counts support this clone. The rearrangement links TRBV2 to TRBJ2-2; 9 bases map to TRBD1. CDR1 SNHLY and CDR2 FYNNEI come from the germline V gene. The CDR3 totals 15 residues. V lost 5 bases and J lost 6; bases outside the gene matches: 7. CDR3 in amino acids: CASSRQGVGAGELFF. The DNA of the CDR3 is TGTGCCAGCAGTCGACAGGGGGTCGGCGCCGGGGAGCTGTTTTTT.

This clone was found a few times. This chain joins TRBV11-3 and TRBJ2-1; D uncertain. Germline assignment: CDR1 SGHNT and CDR2 YENEEA. V was cut by 5 bases and J by 0 bases, with 14 bases left in between. The CDR3 covers 16 residues. CDR3 bases: TGTGCCAGCAGCCCAAGGCCCCGGAGCTCCTACAATGAGCAGTTCTTC. Encoded protein: CASSPRPRSSYNEQFF.

This clone occurred once. This chain connects TRBV6-1 to TRBJ2-7; D is uncertain. The CDR3 runs 14 residues. Trimming removed 0 bases from V and 3 bases from J, with 9 bases in between. Per germline, CDR1 MNHNS and CDR2 SASEGT. This chain's CDR3 is CASSEAAQSYEQYF. The DNA for the CDR3 is TGTGCCAGCAGTGAAGCCGCACAGAGCTACGAGCAGTACTTC.

The rearrangement links TRBV2 to TRBJ1-3, with D unresolved. The CDR3 runs 15 residues. Germline CDR1 SNHLY, CDR2 FYNNEI. Trimming left V 3 bases short and J 2 bases short, with 11 bases between. CDR3 amino acids: CASSESAGTGNTIYF. CDR3 sequence (DNA): TGTGCCAGCAGTGAGTCCGCAGGCACTGGAAACACCATATATTTT.

The rearrangement joins TRBV29-1 to TRBJ1-4; the D is unclear. The CDR3 spans 14 residues. Germline V gene data show CDR1 as SQVTM and CDR2 as ANQGSEA. The V gene lost 4 bases and the J gene lost 3 bases, with 12 bases spanning the gap. CDR3 bases: TGCAGCGTTGTTGGTCAGGCCTCTAATGAAAAACTGTTTTTT. Protein: CSVVGQASNEKLFF.

J is TRBJ2-5 and V is TRBV10-3, with TRBD1 as a possible D gene (6 bases). Deletions cut 1 base from V and 5 bases from J, with 8 bases between. The CDR3 sequence is 13 residues long. Germline V lookup: CDR1 ENHRY, CDR2 SYGVKD. This chain's CDR3 is CAISEYREETQYF. Written as DNA, the CDR3 is TGTGCCATCAGTGAGTACAGGGAGGAGACCCAGTACTTC.

The rearrangement links TRBV15 to TRBJ2-5; 9 bases fit TRBD2. V was clipped by 1 base and J by 5 bases; unmatched bases: 5. The CDR3 spans 15 residues. Per the germline V gene, CDR1 is LNHNV and CDR2 is YYDKDF (reference sequence). CDR3 sequence (DNA): TGTGCCACCAGCAGAGGGGGGACTAGCCGGGAGACCCAGTACTTC. This sequence encodes CATSRGGTSRETQYF.

This clone has more than one count but fewer than ten. The CDR3 protein is CASSPYGQGMGQFF. The CDR3 DNA reads TGTGCCAGCTCACCTTACGGACAGGGTATGGGCCAGTTCTTC. The gene calls are TRBV18 and TRBJ2-1; the match to TRBD1 covers 8 bases. The V gene end was trimmed by 3 bases and the J gene end by 13 bases; junction bases not matched to a gene: 11. The CDR3 sequence is 14 residues long. Germline values: CDR1 KGHSH, CDR2 LQKENI.

This chain links TRBV9 with TRBJ1-5; no definite D call. Deletions cut 0 bases from V and 2 bases from J, with 6 bases between. CDR1 is SGDLS and CDR2 is YYNGEE in the germline V gene. This CDR3 region has 14 residues. The DNA of the CDR3 is TGTGCCAGCAGCGTAGGTGCGGGCAATCAGCCCCAGCATTTT. Encoded protein: CASSVGAGNQPQHF.